These 20 T cell receptor beta chains were all obtained from the same sample, sequenced in a study of shared clonotypes between healthy human individuals. Sequenced by immunoSEQ multiplex PCR; TCRdb stores in-frame clones only, minus some. The repertoire holds about 2.3 million clones, 85% to 95% seen once, with approximately 0.41% in the top ten. The sequenced sample consisted of naive CD4+ T cells from PBMCs. Subset in this sample: CD45RA+ positively selected. Receptors originate from a man aged 18 to 30 in good health. Some clones in this sample may be carry-over from other donors' samples.

The chain joins TRBV6-1 to TRBJ1-2; 10 bases map to TRBD1. V gave up 8 bases and J gave up 5 bases; unmatched junction bases: 11. There are 15 residues in the CDR3. Germline lookup yields CDR1 MNHNS and CDR2 SASEGT. As DNA, the CDR3 is TGTGCCAGCCAATACGGGACAGGGGTCAATTATGGCTACACCTTC. This codes for CASQYGTGVNYGYTF.

The chain recombines TRBV5-1 with TRBJ2-1, with TRBD1 identical over 7 bases. The germline gives CDR1 SGHRS, CDR2 YFSETQ. The CDR3 runs 18 residues. V trimming: 0 bases; J trimming: 8 bases; junction bases outside the gene matches: 17. Here the CDR3 reads CASSLGMGQPSYFDEQFF. CDR3 in DNA: TGCGCCAGCAGCTTGGGTATGGGACAGCCATCTTATTTCGATGAGCAGTTCTTC.

The chain recombines TRBV27 with TRBJ1-1, with 10 bases aligning to TRBD1. Germline-derived CDR1 and CDR2 are MNHEY and SMNVEV (reference sequence). The CDR3 runs to 15 residues. V gave up 7 bases and J gave up 0 bases; unmatched junction bases: 5. The CDR3 here is CASKRGTGVNTEAFF. CDR3 nucleotides: TGTGCCAGCAAACGAGGGACAGGGGTGAACACTGAAGCTTTCTTT.

This clone was detected a few times. The rearrangement links TRBV9 to TRBJ1-1; TRBD1 agrees at 9 bases. The ends lost 4 bases at V and 10 bases at J; junction bases unmatched: 8. The CDR3 runs to 13 residues. Germline assignment: CDR1 SGDLS and CDR2 YYNGEE. CDR3 coding DNA: TGTGCCAGCAGCCCGTGGACAGGGGTCGGAGCTTTCTTT. This gives the protein CASSPWTGVGAFF. Supplemented by reference TRBV9 and TRBJ1-1, the full variable domain reads DSGVTQTPKHLITATGQRVTLRCSPRSGDLSVYWYQQSLDQGLQFLIQYYNGEERAKGNILERFSAQQFPDLHSELNLSSLELGDSALYFCASSPWTGVGAFFGQGTRLTVV.

The rearrangement links TRBV5-4 to TRBJ1-4, with D possibly matching TRBD1 (5 bases). This CDR3 contains 16 residues. Germline lookup yields CDR1 SGHNT and CDR2 YYREEE (reference sequence). Between the trimmed V and J ends, which lost 3 bases and 1 base, there was a span of 13 bases. DNA of the CDR3: TGTGCCAGCAGCTCCTACCCGGGGCGAACTAATGAAAAACTGTTTTTT. Its protein is CASSSYPGRTNEKLFF.

This clone was detected once. The rearrangement links TRBV2 to TRBJ2-4; 9 nucleotides match TRBD1. The CDR3 spans 16 residues. Germline assignment: CDR1 SNHLY and CDR2 FYNNEI. J lost 7 bases, V lost 5 bases, and 12 bases had no gene match. In DNA, the CDR3 is TGTGCCAGCAGTCATACCGACAGGGGGTCATTGAACATTCAGTACTTC. Translated, it gives CASSHTDRGSLNIQYF. Looking up the rest from reference TRBV2 and TRBJ2-4 gives the full variable domain: EPEVTQTPSHQVTQMGQEVILRCVPISNHLYFYWYRQILGQKVEFLVSFYNNEISEKSEIFDDQFSVERPDGSNFTLKIRSTKLEDSAMYFCASSHTDRGSLNIQYFGAGTRLSVL.

A note on this clone: At the DNA level, this CDR3 is encoded by other sequences in the same sample as well. CDR3: CASSPDQETQYF. The DNA of the CDR3 is TGCGCCAGCAGCCCTGACCAAGAGACCCAGTACTTC. J is TRBJ2-5 and V is TRBV5-1; D not certain. Trimming removed 4 bases from V and 0 bases from J, with 4 bases in between. CDR1 SGHRS and CDR2 YFSETQ come from the germline V gene. This CDR3 region has 12 residues.

Of note for this clone: The same CDR3 can be traced to other DNA sequences in this sample. The genes are TRBV19 and TRBJ2-7, with 11 bases aligning to TRBD1. J was trimmed by 3 bases and V by 6 bases; bases with no gene match: 7. The V gene's germline CDR1 is LNHDA and CDR2 SQIVND (reference sequence). This CDR3 has 15 residues. Here the CDR3 reads CASSDTGTGGYEQYF. CDR3 nucleotide sequence: TGTGCCAGTAGCGATACCGGGACAGGGGGCTACGAGCAGTACTTC. Using reference TRBV19 and TRBJ2-7 for the parts outside the CDR3, the full variable domain is DGGITQSPKYLFRKEGQNVTLSCEQNLNHDAMYWYRQDPGQGLRLIYYSQIVNDFQKGDIAEGYSVSREKKESFPLTVTSAQKNPTAFYLCASSDTGTGGYEQYFGPGTRLTVT.

A single count supports this clone. V gene TRBV5-4 combines with J gene TRBJ1-4, with unresolved D. This CDR3 spans 14 amino acids. V lost 3 bases to trimming and J lost 8 bases, with 14 bases between them. Germline assignment: CDR1 SGHNT and CDR2 YYREEE (reference sequence). The CDR3 DNA sequence: TGTGCCAGCAGCTCCCGAGCGCGGGAGGAAAAACTGTTTTTT. Residues: CASSSRAREEKLFF.

Of note for this clone: No conserved phenylalanine or tryptophan is present at the end of the CDR3, so a read error is the likely explanation. V and J are TRBV29-1 and TRBJ1-2; TRBD1 agrees at 9 bases. Germline V gives CDR1 SQVTM, CDR2 ANQGSEA. The CDR3 is made up of 14 amino acids. Trimming at V came to 6 bases and at J to 0 bases, leaving 5 bases not matched to a gene. CDR3 sequence (DNA): TGCAGCGTCCGACAGGGGGGCTCTAACTATGGCTACACCCTC. This sequence encodes CSVRQGGSNYGYTL.

The V call is TRBV6-1, the J call TRBJ2-7, with D perhaps TRBD1 (5 bases). Germline V gene lookup returns CDR1 MNHNS and CDR2 SASEGT. The CDR3 runs 14 residues. V gave up 7 bases and J gave up 2 bases, with 15 bases separating them. CDR3: CASMEGAATYEQYF. The CDR3, as DNA: TGTGCCAGCATGGAAGGGGCAGCTACCTACGAGCAGTACTTC.

The chain couples TRBV11-2 to TRBJ1-1; weak D call: TRBD1 (5 bases). With 1 base removed from V and 4 bases from J, the gap between germline ends came to 10 bases. The CDR3 consists of 14 residues. CDR1 SGHAT and CDR2 FQNNGV come from the germline V gene. The CDR3 nucleotides are TGTGCCAGCAGCTTAGCCCCCCAGGGCACTGAAGCTTTCTTT. It specifies CASSLAPQGTEAFF.

As to this clone: Distinct nucleotide sequences in the sample also encode this CDR3. This chain links TRBV11-3 with TRBJ1-1; the D gene is possibly TRBD1 (6 bases). The CDR3 sequence is 13 residues long. Trimming cost V 3 bases and J 4 bases, with 9 bases left between them. Germline lookup yields CDR1 SGHNT and CDR2 YENEEA. DNA for the CDR3: TGTGCCAGCAGCTTGGGCAGGGGCACTGAAGCTTTCTTT. This codes for CASSLGRGTEAFF.

The rearrangement joins TRBV19 to TRBJ2-5, with TRBD1 matching 7 bases. Germline lookup yields CDR1 LNHDA and CDR2 SQIVND (reference sequence). The V segment lost 5 bases and the J segment 3 bases; nucleotides outside the gene matches: 6. This CDR3 is built from 14 residues. DNA for the CDR3: TGTGCCAGTAGTTCGAGGACAGGAGAAGAGACCCAGTACTTC. Amino acids: CASSSRTGEETQYF. Full variable domain (missing parts from reference TRBV19 and TRBJ2-5): DGGITQSPKYLFRKEGQNVTLSCEQNLNHDAMYWYRQDPGQGLRLIYYSQIVNDFQKGDIAEGYSVSREKKESFPLTVTSAQKNPTAFYLCASSSRTGEETQYFGPGTRLLVL.

This clone was recorded once. The rearrangement joins TRBV28 to TRBJ2-3; D is possibly TRBD2 (7 bases). Germline V gene data show CDR1 as MDHEN and CDR2 as SYDVKM. CDR3 length equals 17 residues. The V and J ends lost 0 bases and 1 base respectively, with 14 bases between them. The CDR3 loop is CASSLWSGGRGTDTQYF. CDR3 in DNA: TGTGCCAGCAGTTTATGGTCCGGGGGGCGTGGCACAGATACGCAGTATTTT.

The chain recombines TRBV9 with TRBJ2-3; 8 nucleotides agree with TRBD1. The J segment lost 4 bases and the V segment lost 6 bases, leaving 7 bases of the junction unmatched. Germline CDR1 is SGDLS and CDR2 is YYNGEE. CDR3 length: 14 residues. CDR3 in amino acids: CASKGQGAADTQYF. DNA for the CDR3: TGTGCCAGCAAAGGGCAGGGGGCTGCAGATACGCAGTATTTT. Based on the CDR3 plus reference TRBV9 and TRBJ2-3, the full variable domain is DSGVTQTPKHLITATGQRVTLRCSPRSGDLSVYWYQQSLDQGLQFLIQYYNGEERAKGNILERFSAQQFPDLHSELNLSSLELGDSALYFCASKGQGAADTQYFGPGTRLTVL.

This clone was recorded a few times. This sequence joins TRBV5-5 and TRBJ1-4; D remains ambiguous. The V gene lost 0 bases and the J gene lost 8 bases, with 11 bases spanning the gap. The CDR3 spans 14 residues. Germline V gene sequence: CDR1 SGHKS, CDR2 YYEKEE (reference sequence). The CDR3 DNA is TGTGCCAGCAGCTTGGGACAACTGGAAGAAAAACTGTTTTTT. Translating gives CASSLGQLEEKLFF.

This clone appeared once. The CDR3 bases are TGTGCCAGCAGTTCCTGGCGGCAGACCCAGTACTTC. Translating gives CASSSWRQTQYF. The genes are TRBV7-6 and TRBJ2-5, with D hard to call. In germline, CDR1 is SGHVS, CDR2 FNYEAQ. The CDR3 covers 12 residues. Trimming took 6 bases from V and 6 from J, leaving 11 bases between them.

Concerning this clone itself: Distinct nucleotide sequences in the sample also encode this CDR3. The chain uses TRBV28 and TRBJ2-7; D might be TRBD1 (5 bases). Trimming took 5 bases from V and 2 from J, leaving 7 bases between them. The CDR3 has 12 residues. Germline V gene data show CDR1 as MDHEN and CDR2 as SYDVKM. For the CDR3, the DNA is TGTGCCAGCAGTCAGGGAACCTACGAGCAGTACTTC. Encoded protein: CASSQGTYEQYF. Full variable domain (missing parts from reference TRBV28 and TRBJ2-7): DVKVTQSSRYLVKRTGEKVFLECVQDMDHENMFWYRQDPGLGLRLIYFSYDVKMKEKGDIPEGYSVSREKKERFSLILESASTNQTSMYLCASSQGTYEQYFGPGTRLTVT.

CDR3 protein: CASSLEGLAARGEQFF. Here the CDR3 DNA reads TGTGCCAGCAGCTTAGAGGGCCTAGCGGCCAGGGGAGAGCAGTTCTTC. V and J are TRBV11-2 and TRBJ2-1, with D tentatively TRBD2 (7 bases). Trimming removed 0 bases from V and 10 bases from J, with 19 bases in between. The germline CDR1 and CDR2 sequences are SGHAT and FQNNGV. The length of the CDR3 is 16 residues.